This T cell receptor beta chain derives from a study of shared clonotypes between healthy human individuals. Study at large: There were three CD4 naive, three CD4 memory, two CD8 naive and one CD8 memory plates per donor.

V lost 3 bases to trimming and J lost 1 base, with 11 bases between them. CDR1 and CDR2 (germline): SGDLS, YYNGEE. This CDR3 has 14 amino acids. Clones were sequenced by immunoSEQ multiplex PCR, and TCRdb holds only the in-frame ones, with some missing. The table has approximately 620,000 clones, around 97% seen once. The TCR was taken from a woman aged 25 to 39 in good health. The specimen was naive CD4+ T cells sorted from blood. Subset noted: CD45RA+ positively selected. The chain links TRBV9 to TRBJ2-7; D remains ambiguous. The CDR3 sequence is CASSDFTESYEQYF. CDR3 sequence (DNA): TGTGCCAGCAGCGATTTCACAGAATCCTACGAGCAGTACTTC.